These 15 T cell receptor beta chains were all obtained from the same sample, sequenced in a study of Ad26.COV2.S vaccination and SARS-CoV-2 variants. Here immunoSEQ multiplex PCR was the method, and the copy in TCRdb shows in-frame clones only, minus some. The sample includes 440,000 or so clones, roughly 88% of them seen just once. Treatment here: roughly 20 received Ad26.COV2.S at low or high dose, single or two shots; 5 received placebo; per-sample allocation not given. Specimen acquisition occurred on day 63 following the initial vaccine or placebo injection. The sequencing here drew on peripheral blood, taken in a trial of Ad26.COV2.S vaccine versus placebo. Source of these receptors: a person between 18 and 65 years old who received the Ad26.COV2.S COVID-19 vaccine or a placebo.

CDR3 amino acids: CASSLRTGLNSPLHF. CDR3 sequence (DNA): TGCGCCAGCAGCTTGCGGACAGGTCTTAATTCACCCCTCCACTTT. The V gene is TRBV5-1, the J gene TRBJ1-6; TRBD1 matches at 7 bases. The CDR3 is 15 residues long. With 1 base clipped from V and 6 bases from J, the junction kept 4 bases outside the gene matches. The germline V gene encodes CDR1 SGHRS and CDR2 YFSETQ.

The chain recombines TRBV3-1 (or the pseudogene TRBV3-2) with TRBJ2-1; 12 bases are shared with TRBD2. CDR3 size: 19 residues. Germline V CDR1 and CDR2: LGHDT, YNNKEL (reference sequence). J gave up 1 base and V 0 bases, and 7 bases lay outside the gene matches. The CDR3 spells CASSQENLAGGKSYNEQFF. The CDR3 DNA is TGTGCCAGCAGCCAAGAGAACCTAGCGGGAGGGAAGTCCTACAATGAGCAGTTCTTC.

This clone was recorded only once. The chain recombines TRBV27 with TRBJ1-1; possible D gene TRBD1, 5 bases. CDR1 is MNHEY, CDR2 SMNVEV, per germline (reference sequence). This CDR3 spans 15 amino acids. With 2 bases removed from V and 5 bases from J, the gap between germline ends came to 15 bases. The CDR3 DNA reads TGTGCCAGCAGTTTACTGGGTGGTAGGGGAACTGAAGCTTTCTTT. Its protein product is CASSLLGGRGTEAFF.

The V and J genes are TRBV11-2 and TRBJ2-1; weak D call: TRBD2 (6 bases). Germline CDR1 and CDR2: SGHAT and FQNNGV. V was cut by 4 bases and J by 4 bases, with 11 bases left in between. There are 14 residues in the CDR3. The DNA of the CDR3 is TGTGCCAGCAGCTACAGACGGGAGTACAATGAGCAGTTCTTC. It yields the protein CASSYRREYNEQFF.

CDR3 residues: CATSDPGISGLDNEQFF. The CDR3, as DNA: TGTGCCACCAGTGACCCCGGGATAAGCGGGCTAGACAATGAGCAGTTCTTC. This sequence joins TRBV24-1 and TRBJ2-1, with a possible D match to TRBD2 (6 bases). CDR1 is KGHDR, CDR2 SFDVKD, per germline. Trimming pared 4 bases from V and 5 bases from J, leaving 20 bases between. The CDR3 spans 17 residues.

The CDR3 DNA reads as TGTGCCAGTAGCCAACCCCCCGGGAGGGCCGCTGAGCAGTTCTTC. Translated: CASSQPPGRAAEQFF. This chain joins TRBV19 and TRBJ2-1; TRBD2 aligns across 8 bases. Germline V lookup: CDR1 LNHDA, CDR2 SQIVND (reference sequence). This CDR3 comprises 15 residues. With 6 bases clipped from V and 9 bases from J, the junction kept 13 bases outside the gene matches.

The V and J genes are TRBV27 and TRBJ2-2, with D perhaps TRBD1 (6 bases). Trimming pared 2 bases from V and 3 bases from J, leaving 13 bases between. The CDR3 has 16 residues. Germline CDR1 is MNHEY and CDR2 is SMNVEV (reference sequence). In nucleotides, the CDR3 is TGTGCCAGCAGTTTAAGGGCGGCAGGGGACACCGGGGAGCTGTTTTTT. Translating gives CASSLRAAGDTGELFF.

J is TRBJ2-2 and V is TRBV10-3; possibly TRBD1 for D (6 bases). V was trimmed by 3 bases and J by 4 bases, leaving 12 bases between them. Germline values: CDR1 ENHRY, CDR2 SYGVKD. The CDR3 has 15 amino acids. The CDR3 DNA reads TGTGCCATCAGTGATCCCAGGGGCACCACCGGGGAGCTGTTTTTT. Translated: CAISDPRGTTGELFF.

The chain uses TRBV27 and TRBJ1-5; 9 nucleotides align to TRBD1. The ends lost 6 bases at V and 7 bases at J; junction bases unmatched: 10. Germline assignment: CDR1 MNHEY and CDR2 SMNVEV (reference sequence). The CDR3 covers 15 residues. CDR3 sequence (DNA): TGTGCCAGCAGGGTCCGACAGGGGGGTGTACAGCCCCAGCATTTT. Its translation is CASRVRQGGVQPQHF.

V and J are TRBV7-8 and TRBJ2-2; tentative D call: TRBD1 (6 bases). The CDR3 totals 16 residues. Germline CDR1 and CDR2: SGHVS and FQNEAQ. Deletions cut 2 bases from V and 1 base from J, with 11 bases between. This CDR3 is CASSLPSTGNTGELFF. The CDR3 DNA is TGTGCCAGCAGCTTACCGTCGACAGGGAACACCGGGGAGCTGTTTTTT.

This clone was observed a few times. The chain carries TRBV12-3 or TRBV12-4 and TRBJ1-1; 9 bases map to TRBD1. The CDR3 consists of 13 residues. Losses at the gene ends were 5 bases for V and 4 bases for J; bases not matched to a gene: 2. The CDR3 DNA sequence: TGTGCCAGCAGTCGGACAGGGGTCACTGAAGCTTTCTTT. Translating it yields CASSRTGVTEAFF.

CDR3 in amino acids: CASSENGGALTGELFF. CDR3 nucleotide sequence: TGTGCCAGCAGTGAAAATGGGGGAGCCTTGACCGGGGAGCTGTTTTTT. V gene TRBV2 combines with J gene TRBJ2-2; D might be TRBD1 or TRBD2, each matching 5 bases. This CDR3 contains 16 residues. Germline V gives CDR1 SNHLY, CDR2 FYNNEI. V was pared by 2 bases and J by 5 bases, with 15 bases between.

V gene TRBV25-1 combines with J gene TRBJ2-5, with D possibly matching TRBD2 (5 bases). The CDR3 covers 15 residues. The germline CDR1 and CDR2 sequences are MGHDK and SYGVNS. Trimming cost V 5 bases and J 10 bases, with 23 bases left between them. CDR3 coding DNA: TGTGCCAGCAGTCCCCTTTCTAAGGACTCTCGGTTCCAGTACTTC. Encoded protein: CASSPLSKDSRFQYF.

V is TRBV5-6 and J is TRBJ2-2, with D maybe TRBD2 (7 bases). The CDR3 covers 15 residues. The germline V gene encodes CDR1 SGHDT and CDR2 YYEEEE. The V and J ends lost 4 bases and 2 bases respectively, with 12 bases between them. The CDR3 protein is CASSERGGNTGELFF. The CDR3 DNA follows: TGTGCCAGCAGCGAGAGGGGGGGTAACACCGGGGAGCTGTTTTTT. The variable domain in full, completed from reference TRBV5-6 and TRBJ2-2, reads DAGVTQSPTHLIKTRGQQVTLRCSPKSGHDTVSWYQQALGQGPQFIFQYYEEEERQRGNFPDRFSGHQFPNYSSELNVNALLLGDSALYLCASSERGGNTGELFFGEGSRLTVL.

CDR3 coding DNA: TGTGCCAGCAGTTTAAGTGGTGAGGGAGTGATTGGGGATGAGCAGTTCTTC. Translated, it gives CASSLSGEGVIGDEQFF. The chain is built from TRBV27 and TRBJ2-1; D may be TRBD2 (5 bases). CDR3 length equals 17 residues. Trimming cost V 2 bases and J 8 bases, with 22 bases left between them. Germline loops: CDR1 MNHEY, CDR2 SMNVEV (reference sequence).